A single T cell receptor beta chain is shown here with its context. Extraction of RNA together with DNA used roughly 19-31 mg of unsorted bulk tissue. Chronic HBV infection was present in the patients, who were treatment-naive. Researchers took samples from five separate regions of each tumor. Total RNA amounting to 500 ng was the source from which TCR beta cDNA was made with a constant-region primer. What produced the TCR beta libraries was three nested multiplex PCR rounds using slightly modified ARM-PCR. TRBV1-TRBV30 forward primers paired with a C-beta reverse primer were used in the first two PCR rounds, which ran roughly 9 cycles each. MiXCR, run by TCRdb on the multiplex PCR reads, gives a single entry per CDR3 protein. There are about 70,000 distinct CDR3 sequences in the sample; 55% to 75% occur only once, and about a quarter lies in the top ten. The sample comes from a study of tumor-infiltrating lymphocytes in primary liver carcinoma.

Germline values: CDR1 MNHEY, CDR2 SVGAGI. The CDR3 loop spans 19 amino acids. V dropped 6 bases and J dropped 4; count of bases not matched to a gene: 12. This sequence was found in a middle-aged man with primary liver carcinoma and hepatitis B virus infection. The sample consisted of liver tumor tissue from sampling region 4. Subset here: tumor region T4, right-lateral pole. The chain couples TRBV6-5 to TRBJ2-1; 16 bases agree with TRBD2. In nucleotides, the CDR3 is TGTGCCAGCAGCCCCGGGACTAGCGGGGGGGCCGGCGCATACAATGAGCAGTTCTTC. Its protein is CASSPGTSGGAGAYNEQFF.